A single sample is the source of the 25 T cell receptor beta chains below, sequenced in a study of cytomegalovirus exposure and HLA in healthy donors. PCR employed 60 Vbeta and 13 Jbeta primers. The protocol was immunoSEQ multiplex PCR, while the TCRdb copy is restricted to in-frame clones and leaves out a portion. Here the sample table reports 53,000 or so clones. What was sequenced was PBMCs. The receptor source for this set is a male donor in good health and CMV-seropositive.

The chain is built from TRBV15 and TRBJ2-3, with D perhaps TRBD2 (6 bases). Germline V gives CDR1 LNHNV, CDR2 YYDKDF (reference sequence). V lost 3 bases, J lost 0 bases, and 16 bases lay in between. The CDR3 contains 17 residues. Written as DNA, the CDR3 is TGTGCCACCAGCAGTGCACTCGGACTACTTAGCACAGATACGCAGTATTTT. Translation gives CATSSALGLLSTDTQYF. Combining the CDR3 with reference TRBV15 and TRBJ2-3 gives the whole variable domain DAMVIQNPRYQVTQFGKPVTLSCSQTLNHNVMYWYQQKSSQAPKLLFHYYDKDFNNEADTPDNFQSRRPNTSFCFLDIRSPGLGDTAMYLCATSSALGLLSTDTQYFGPGTRLTVL.

The gene calls are TRBV18 and TRBJ1-1; D gene ambiguous. The CDR3 is made up of 14 amino acids. CDR1 and CDR2 from the germline V gene are KGHSH and LQKENI. Trimming left V 0 bases short and J 0 bases short, with 5 bases between. This chain's CDR3 is CASSPPEMNTEAFF. In DNA form, the CDR3 reads TGTGCCAGCTCACCACCAGAGATGAACACTGAAGCTTTCTTT.

J is TRBJ1-2 and V is TRBV2, with D hard to call. The V end was cut by 9 bases, the J end by 6 bases, with 8 bases between. CDR1 is SNHLY, CDR2 FYNNEI, per germline. The CDR3 sequence is 10 residues long. This CDR3 is CASAQDGYTF. CDR3 DNA: TGTGCCAGTGCGCAGGATGGCTACACCTTC.

The rearrangement uses TRBV7-9 and TRBJ2-7, with a weak D call TRBD1 (5 bases). The V end was cut by 7 bases, the J end by 0 bases, with 19 bases between. The germline gives CDR1 SEHNR, CDR2 FQNEAQ (reference sequence). The CDR3 is 16 amino acids. CDR3 DNA: TGTGCCAGCAACCTATTGGTGGGGCCCTACTCCTACGAGCAGTACTTC. Translating gives CASNLLVGPYSYEQYF.

This chain uses TRBV4-3 with TRBJ2-7; 10 positions agree with TRBD2. Germline V lookup: CDR1 LGHNA, CDR2 YSLEER. Unmatched junction bases numbered 10, after V lost 0 bases and J lost 2 bases. CDR3 length: 18 residues. The CDR3, as DNA: TGCGCCAGCAGCCAAGATAACGCAGCGGGGGGGATCCCCTACGAGCAGTACTTC. This encodes CASSQDNAAGGIPYEQYF.

The gene calls are TRBV9 and TRBJ2-3; 9 bases are shared with TRBD1. The junction had 9 bases not matched to a gene; V was cut back by 0 bases and J by 4 bases. This CDR3 has 17 amino acids. Germline assignment: CDR1 SGDLS and CDR2 YYNGEE. The DNA of the CDR3 is TGTGCCAGCAGCGTAGTAGGGACAGGGTCGTGGGCAGATACGCAGTATTTT. Amino acid sequence: CASSVVGTGSWADTQYF.

Here the CDR3 reads CASRPYVGSSYNEQFF. CDR3 sequence (DNA): TGTGCCAGCAGACCATACGTCGGGAGCTCCTACAATGAGCAGTTCTTC. This chain links TRBV7-9 with TRBJ2-1, with a weak D call TRBD2 (6 bases). CDR3 length: 16 amino acids. Looked up from germline, CDR1 is SEHNR and CDR2 is FQNEAQ (reference sequence). V was cut by 6 bases and J by 0 bases, with 15 bases left in between.

The CDR3 sequence is CAWSVMTGHQPQHF. CDR3 nucleotide sequence: TGTGCCTGGAGTGTAATGACAGGGCATCAGCCCCAGCATTTT. The chain has TRBV30 and TRBJ1-5, with TRBD1 matching 7 bases. CDR1 and CDR2 from the germline V gene are GTSNPN and SVGIG (reference sequence). The V and J ends lost 0 bases and 5 bases, in that order; junction bases with no gene match: 4. This CDR3 spans 14 amino acids.

CDR3 loop: CASSLEGRAVSEAFF. In nucleotides, the CDR3 is TGCGCCAGCAGCCTAGAGGGGAGGGCCGTATCTGAAGCTTTCTTT. The rearrangement uses TRBV5-1 and TRBJ1-1; perhaps TRBD1 as D (5 bases). The CDR3 has 15 amino acids. V was pared by 4 bases and J by 6 bases, with 19 bases between. Germline loops: CDR1 SGHRS, CDR2 YFSETQ.

This chain connects TRBV10-2 to TRBJ1-6; 9 positions agree with TRBD1. Per germline, CDR1 WSHSY and CDR2 SAAADI. V shed 6 bases and J 9 bases; nucleotides not matched to a gene: 6. CDR3 length: 14 amino acids. CDR3: CASRPGTGFSPLHF. The CDR3 DNA sequence: TGCGCCAGCAGGCCTGGGACAGGGTTTTCACCCCTCCACTTT.

The V call is TRBV7-2, the J call TRBJ2-2; 8 positions agree with TRBD1. The germline CDR1 and CDR2 sequences are SGHTA and FQGNSA. J lost 5 bases, V lost 0 bases, and 5 bases had no gene match. The CDR3 runs to 16 residues. The CDR3, as DNA: TGTGCCAGCAGCTTAGCGGGACAGGTAGTGACCGGGGAGCTGTTTTTT. It specifies CASSLAGQVVTGELFF.

The CDR3 region is CASSPTAEYQQAFF. As DNA, the CDR3 is TGTGCCAGCAGCCCAACGGCGGAGTACCAACAAGCTTTCTTT. The gene calls are TRBV28 and TRBJ1-1; no firm D call. CDR1 is MDHEN, CDR2 SYDVKM, per germline. The CDR3 runs to 14 residues. Between the trimmed V and J ends, which lost 6 bases and 9 bases, there was a span of 20 bases.

CDR3 nucleotide sequence: TGTGCCAGCAGCTCCGGGACAGGGATAGAGACCCAGTACTTC. Translation gives CASSSGTGIETQYF. The gene calls are TRBV5-6 and TRBJ2-5; 9 bases are shared with TRBD1. V dropped 3 bases and J dropped 4; count of bases not matched to a gene: 4. The CDR3 contains 14 residues. Germline V gene data show CDR1 as SGHDT and CDR2 as YYEEEE.

The chain is built from TRBV5-1 and TRBJ1-4, with 9 bases fitting TRBD1. The germline gives CDR1 SGHRS, CDR2 YFSETQ. The CDR3 totals 16 residues. V dropped 5 bases and J dropped 3; count of bases not matched to a gene: 8. The DNA for the CDR3 is TGCGCCAGCAGGTCCGGGACAGGGTCTCCTAATGAAAAACTGTTTTTT. Its translation: CASRSGTGSPNEKLFF.

The genes are TRBV19 and TRBJ2-6; D is possibly TRBD1 (5 bases). Between the trimmed V and J ends, which lost 4 bases and 0 bases, there was a span of 13 bases. Germline lookup yields CDR1 LNHDA and CDR2 SQIVND (reference sequence). This CDR3 is built from 17 residues. CDR3 protein: CASSSQGFSSGANVLTF. In nucleotides, the CDR3 is TGTGCCAGTAGTAGTCAGGGTTTTAGCTCTGGGGCCAACGTCCTGACTTTC.

The V call is TRBV2, the J call TRBJ1-4, with 7 bases lining up with TRBD1. With V trimmed by 5 bases and J by 7 bases, 7 bases remained unmatched. CDR1 is SNHLY and CDR2 is FYNNEI in the germline V gene. CDR3 length: 14 residues. CDR3 nucleotides: TGTGCCAGCAGTTTGACAGGGATTTCTGAAAAACTGTTTTTT. Translated: CASSLTGISEKLFF.

The rearrangement links TRBV6-6 to TRBJ2-1; TRBD2 matches at 12 bases. The CDR3 covers 16 residues. The germline V gene has CDR1 MNHNY and CDR2 SVGAGI (reference sequence). V lost 4 bases, J lost 5 bases, and 6 bases stayed unmatched. Here the CDR3 DNA reads TGTGCCAGCAGTTTTCTAGCGGGGGGGCCCAACAATGAGCAGTTCTTC. This sequence encodes CASSFLAGGPNNEQFF.

This chain connects TRBV19 to TRBJ2-5, with 8 positions matching TRBD1. Per the germline V gene, CDR1 is LNHDA and CDR2 is SQIVND (reference sequence). After removal of 1 base from V and 0 bases from J, the junction contained 4 bases not matched to a gene. The CDR3 extends over 16 amino acids. The CDR3 DNA sequence: TGTGCCAGTAGTATAGGAGCAGGGGGCGACCAAGAGACCCAGTACTTC. Translation: CASSIGAGGDQETQYF.

The chain combines TRBV10-3 with TRBJ2-3; 7 bases map to TRBD2. This CDR3 has 14 amino acids. Germline CDR1 is ENHRY and CDR2 is SYGVKD. Losses at the gene ends were 2 bases for V and 6 bases for J; bases not matched to a gene: 5. The chain's CDR3 is CAISEMASGDTQYF. In DNA, the CDR3 is TGTGCCATCAGTGAGATGGCTAGCGGCGATACGCAGTATTTT.

The V call is TRBV30, the J call TRBJ2-1; 7 bases agree with TRBD1. V was pared by 1 base and J by 7 bases, with 13 bases of the junction left unmatched. The CDR3 runs to 16 residues. The germline V gene encodes CDR1 GTSNPN and CDR2 SVGIG (reference sequence). DNA of the CDR3: TGTGCCTGGAGTGCTGAGGACAGGATCTATCATAATGAGCAGTTCTTC. Protein sequence: CAWSAEDRIYHNEQFF.

The rearrangement joins TRBV11-2 to TRBJ2-4; 8 bases agree with TRBD2. The CDR3 is 15 residues long. The V gene end was trimmed by 5 bases and the J gene end by 10 bases; junction bases not matched to a gene: 13. Germline V gene lookup returns CDR1 SGHAT and CDR2 FQNNGV. The CDR3 DNA sequence: TGTGCCAGCAGCCCAAGGGGAGCGGGGGCCCTAATTCAGTACTTC. This gives the protein CASSPRGAGALIQYF. The full variable domain, in which reference TRBV11-2 and TRBJ2-4 provide the parts outside the CDR3, is EAGVAQSPRYKIIEKRQSVAFWCNPISGHATLYWYQQILGQGPKLLIQFQNNGVVDDSQLPKDRFSAERLKGVDSTLKIQPAKLEDSAVYLCASSPRGAGALIQYFGAGTRLSVL.

The chain is built from TRBV19 and TRBJ1-1; 8 positions agree with TRBD1. CDR3 length: 17 amino acids. The V and J ends lost 4 bases and 0 bases, in that order; junction bases with no gene match: 10. CDR1 LNHDA and CDR2 SQIVND come from the germline V gene (reference sequence). The CDR3 spells CASSRTGITLMNTEAFF. CDR3 DNA: TGTGCCAGTAGTAGGACAGGGATCACCCTTATGAACACTGAAGCTTTCTTT.

The CDR3 reads CASSLDRLAGGDEQFF. The DNA of the CDR3 is TGTGCCAGCAGCTTAGATCGGCTAGCGGGGGGAGATGAGCAGTTCTTC. V usage is TRBV11-3 and J usage is TRBJ2-1; 11 positions agree with TRBD2. Trimming at V came to 0 bases and at J to 8 bases, leaving 6 bases not matched to a gene. Germline V gene lookup returns CDR1 SGHNT and CDR2 YENEEA. The length of the CDR3 is 16 residues. The whole variable domain, filled in from reference TRBV11-3 and TRBJ2-1, reads EAGVVQSPRYKIIEKKQPVAFWCNPISGHNTLYWYLQNLGQGPELLIRYENEEAVDDSQLPKDRFSAERLKGVDSTLKIQPAELGDSAVYLCASSLDRLAGGDEQFFGPGTRLTVL.

This chain connects TRBV18 to TRBJ2-7; 7 positions match TRBD1. CDR3 length equals 13 residues. V lost 6 bases to trimming and J lost 2 bases; unmatched junction nucleotides: 4. The germline CDR1 and CDR2 sequences are KGHSH and LQKENI. CDR3 coding DNA: TGTGCCAGCTCGGAACAGGGGCCCTACGAGCAGTACTTC. Protein sequence: CASSEQGPYEQYF. The full variable domain, its missing parts supplied by reference TRBV18 and TRBJ2-7, is NAGVMQNPRHLVRRRGQEARLRCSPMKGHSHVYWYRQLPEEGLKFMVYLQKENIIDESGMPKERFSAEFPKEGPSILRIQQVVRGDSAAYFCASSEQGPYEQYFGPGTRLTVT.

This chain links TRBV27 with TRBJ2-5; D remains ambiguous. V was pared by 0 bases and J by 5 bases, with 7 bases between. From germline, CDR1 is MNHEY and CDR2 SMNVEV (reference sequence). The CDR3 extends over 13 amino acids. The CDR3 sequence is CASSLSLRETQYF. The CDR3 nucleotides read TGTGCCAGCAGTTTATCCCTCCGGGAGACCCAGTACTTC.